A single sample gave rise to the 7 T cell receptor beta chains below, sequenced in a study of T cell clonotyping in hematopoietic cell transplantation. The protocol was immunoSEQ multiplex PCR, while the TCRdb copy is restricted to in-frame clones and leaves out a portion. The sample holds about 50,000 clones, approximately 84% seen once. Time point indicated: recipient sample about 28 days before transplant, after cytoreduction. Sequenced here: peripheral blood mononuclear cells, sampled before stem cell transplant. The receptor source for this set is a man aged 55-75 years with biphenotypic leukemia. Some clones in this sample may be carry-over from other donors' samples.

This clone showed up just once. The rearrangement links TRBV5-6 to TRBJ2-7; tentatively, D is TRBD1 (6 bases). Germline loops: CDR1 SGHDT, CDR2 YYEEEE. The CDR3 has 17 residues. The germline V and J ends were trimmed by 0 bases and 2 bases, with 18 bases remaining between them. CDR3 in DNA: TGTGCCAGCAGCTTGGAGGGGGTCAGGGGCGTGACCTACGAGCAGTACTTC. It yields the protein CASSLEGVRGVTYEQYF.

The CDR3 DNA is TGTGCCAGCAGTTACTCGTTTGAGGCGAACACTGAAGCTTTCTTT. Protein: CASSYSFEANTEAFF. V gene TRBV6-5 combines with J gene TRBJ1-1; D remains unclear. Trimming took 0 bases from V and 1 from J, leaving 9 bases between them. The CDR3 runs to 15 residues. Germline assignment: CDR1 MNHEY and CDR2 SVGAGI.

This chain links TRBV6-5 with TRBJ1-1, with a possible D match to TRBD1 (6 bases). The germline V gene has CDR1 MNHEY and CDR2 SVGAGI. The CDR3 contains 16 residues. V lost 2 bases to trimming and J lost 1 base, with 14 bases between them. DNA of the CDR3: TGTGCCAGCAGTTACGTGGTCGGACAGCCGAACACTGAAGCTTTCTTT. Translation: CASSYVVGQPNTEAFF.

The V and J genes are TRBV4-3 and TRBJ2-3, with D uncertain. Germline loops: CDR1 LGHNA, CDR2 YSLEER. Trimming removed 3 bases at V and 4 bases at J, with 8 bases between. The CDR3 extends over 13 amino acids. The CDR3 DNA sequence: TGCGCCAGCAGCCAGCTCTTGGCAGATACGCAGTATTTT. Translation: CASSQLLADTQYF.

In DNA form, the CDR3 reads TGTGCCAGTGGAACGAGCTCTGGGGCCAACGTCCTGACTTTC. Its protein product is CASGTSSGANVLTF. The J gene is TRBJ2-6, the V gene TRBV9; D is unresolved. The CDR3 consists of 14 residues. The germline V gene has CDR1 SGDLS and CDR2 YYNGEE. V was cut by 8 bases and J by 0 bases, with 9 bases left in between. The full variable domain, rest sourced from reference TRBV9 and TRBJ2-6, is DSGVTQTPKHLITATGQRVTLRCSPRSGDLSVYWYQQSLDQGLQFLIQYYNGEERAKGNILERFSAQQFPDLHSELNLSSLELGDSALYFCASGTSSGANVLTFGAGSRLTVL.

V gene TRBV7-3 combines with J gene TRBJ2-7, with 7 bases that match TRBD1. The V and J ends lost 5 bases and 5 bases, in that order; junction bases with no gene match: 15. The CDR3 totals 16 residues. Germline V CDR1 and CDR2: SGHTA, FQGTGA. The CDR3, as DNA: TGTGCCAGCAGCCCGGAGACAGGGTCTTCCCCTGACGAGCAGTACTTC. Its protein is CASSPETGSSPDEQYF.

This chain uses TRBV6-4 with TRBJ2-6, with 8 bases lining up with TRBD1. Looked up from germline, CDR1 is MRHNA and CDR2 is SNTAGT. V shed 11 bases, J shed 0 bases, and the junction held 9 bases outside the gene matches. The CDR3 runs to 16 residues. CDR3 residues: CAPPQGAPSGANVLTF. In DNA form, the CDR3 reads TGTGCCCCTCCCCAGGGGGCCCCCTCTGGGGCCAACGTCCTGACTTTC.